This TCR beta chain was captured by sequencing in a study of T cell responses to AZD1222 COVID-19 vaccine. Findings and caveats of the study: Along spike, vaccine-associated CD4 TCRs were found throughout, with dominance at 160-218 and 743-854. Nearly half of the spike-specific TCRs reportedly recognize variant regions that carry no mutations. Repertoire samples came only from after the peak T cell response. Just 5 to 7 AZD1222 recipients tested seropositive at baseline.

CDR3 length equals 13 residues. Germline CDR1 LNHDA, CDR2 SQIVND (reference sequence). Trimming shortened V by 3 bases and J by 3 bases, and 9 bases separated the two germline ends. Regarding this clone: Its antigen remains unidentified.

The protocol was immunoSEQ multiplex PCR, while the TCRdb copy is restricted to in-frame clones and leaves out a portion. The sample includes 150,000 to 200,000 clones, 75% to 90% of them seen just once. Sequenced material: peripheral blood, taken on day 0 of MenACWY control vaccination. This chain uses TRBV19 with TRBJ2-7, with D maybe TRBD1 (6 bases). The receptor's source is an adult in good health. The CDR3 reads CASSIGRGYEQYF. The CDR3 coding sequence is TGTGCCAGTAGTATCGGCAGGGGCTACGAGCAGTACTTC.